Below, 21 T cell receptor beta chains from the same sample are listed, as sequenced in a study of T cell repertoires in cytomegalovirus infection (dated by TCRdb to the late 2010s). TCRdb shows the sequencer as Illumina HiSeq 1500. Through fastp at Q25 and MiXCR, TCRdb rebuilt clones from the public reads, retaining in-frame beta chains. Rows are unified per CDR3 protein, each entry keeping the most common DNA and genes. The sample data list about 250,000 distinct CDR3 sequences, and about 12% of these were observed just once. The ten largest make up 1.5% to 2% of the sample. The sample was PBMCs. All receptors come from a human donor in good health (CMV status not recorded). Some clones in this sample may be carry-over from other donors' samples.

This clonotype showed up just a few times. The V call is TRBV7-9, the J call TRBJ1-1, with a weak D call TRBD1 (6 bases). Trimming left V 1 base short and J 2 bases short, with 8 bases between. Germline-derived CDR1 and CDR2 are SEHNR and FQNEAQ (reference sequence). CDR3 size: 14 residues. The CDR3 sequence is CASSLVGANTEAFF. The CDR3, as DNA: TGTGCCAGCAGCTTAGTGGGGGCCAACACTGAAGCTTTCTTT.

In its sample, this clonotype was seen many times. The chain recombines TRBV7-2 with TRBJ1-4; D uncertain. The CDR3 is 13 residues long. Germline V gives CDR1 SGHTA, CDR2 FQGNSA. Between the trimmed V and J ends, which lost 7 bases and 8 bases, there was a span of 14 bases. Here the CDR3 DNA reads TGTGCCAGCAAGAGAGGCGAGGGAGAAAAACTGTTTTTT. Translating it yields CASKRGEGEKLFF.

In this sample, this clonotype turned up a few times. The V gene is TRBV6-2 or TRBV6-3, the J gene TRBJ2-7; D gene ambiguous. The CDR3 is 13 amino acids. Germline CDR1 reads MNHEY; CDR2 reads SVGEGT. V was pared by 4 bases and J by 3 bases, with 10 bases between. In DNA form, the CDR3 reads TGTGCCAGCAGTTTGGGTCCTGGCTACGAGCAGTACTTC. Its translation is CASSLGPGYEQYF.

This clonotype was seen many times. The chain recombines TRBV7-2 with TRBJ1-2; tentatively, D is TRBD1 (6 bases). The CDR3 is 15 residues long. V lost 1 base and J 5 bases, leaving 14 bases between the germline ends. Per the germline V gene, CDR1 is SGHTA and CDR2 is FQGNSA. The chain's CDR3 is CASSLEGGREYGYTF. The CDR3 DNA is TGTGCCAGCAGCTTAGAGGGGGGCAGGGAATATGGCTACACCTTC.

The chain joins TRBV4-3 to TRBJ1-5, with a weak D call TRBD1 (5 bases). V lost 0 bases, J lost 3 bases, and 12 bases lay in between. There are 16 residues in the CDR3. Germline V gives CDR1 LGHNA, CDR2 YSLEER. The CDR3 region is CASSQDLDSFNQPQHF. As DNA, the CDR3 is TGCGCCAGCAGCCAAGATCTCGACAGTTTCAATCAGCCCCAGCATTTT.

This clonotype was observed at least ten times. The chain links TRBV7-3 to TRBJ2-7, with D unclear. Trimming stripped 4 bases from V and 6 bases from J, with 13 bases between. The CDR3 spans 13 residues. CDR1 is SGHTA and CDR2 is FQGTGA in the germline V gene. The CDR3 spells CASSSDPSREQYF. DNA for the CDR3: TGTGCCAGCAGCTCAGACCCCTCCCGCGAGCAGTACTTC.

The sample holds a few counts of this clonotype. The chain is built from TRBV4-1 and TRBJ1-6; 7 positions match TRBD1. The CDR3 runs to 17 residues. Germline V gene lookup returns CDR1 MGHRA and CDR2 YSYEKL. Germline trimming cut 2 bases from V and 0 bases from J; bases unmatched to any gene: 4. In nucleotides, the CDR3 is TGCGCCAGCAGCCAACTTGCAGGGGGCTCCTATAATTCACCCCTCCACTTT. It encodes CASSQLAGGSYNSPLHF.

This clonotype was observed at least ten times. The chain joins TRBV6-1 to TRBJ2-5; 8 nucleotides line up with TRBD2. The CDR3 covers 14 residues. With V trimmed by 7 bases and J by 1 base, 5 bases remained unmatched. Germline-derived CDR1 and CDR2 are MNHNS and SASEGT. CDR3 bases: TGTGCCAGCAAGGGACTAGGGCTCCAAGAGACCCAGTACTTC. Its protein is CASKGLGLQETQYF.

This clonotype was counted ten times or more. DNA of the CDR3: TGTGCCAGCAGCTCCCAGGGGGGACGAGCGGGAGCCGCAGATACGCAGTATTTT. It specifies CASSSQGGRAGAADTQYF. J is TRBJ2-3 and V is TRBV7-3; tentatively, D is TRBD2 (8 bases). CDR3 length: 18 amino acids. The germline V and J ends were trimmed by 4 bases and 4 bases, with 24 bases remaining between them. Germline CDR1 and CDR2: SGHTA and FQGTGA.

The table lists this clonotype with many counts. The CDR3 reads CASSFEAADTEAFF. The CDR3 nucleotides are TGTGCCAGCAGCTTTGAGGCGGCAGACACTGAAGCTTTCTTT. This chain links TRBV11-3 with TRBJ1-1; D gene ambiguous. CDR1 and CDR2 from the germline V gene are SGHNT and YENEEA. The germline V and J ends were trimmed by 3 bases and 3 bases, with 11 bases remaining between them. This CDR3 is built from 14 residues.

This clonotype was detected many times. The chain joins TRBV2 to TRBJ2-2; 7 bases are a match to TRBD1. The CDR3 contains 14 residues. The J segment lost 0 bases and the V segment lost 6 bases, leaving 1 base of the junction unmatched. In germline, CDR1 is SNHLY, CDR2 FYNNEI. Here the CDR3 reads CASRTGPNTGELFF. CDR3 in DNA: TGTGCCAGCAGGACAGGGCCGAACACCGGGGAGCTGTTTTTT.

This clonotype was seen only a few times. J is TRBJ2-5 and V is TRBV19; a possible D gene is TRBD1 (6 bases). Germline CDR1 reads LNHDA; CDR2 reads SQIVND (reference sequence). The V end was cut by 2 bases, the J end by 2 bases, with 9 bases between. The CDR3 length is 14 residues. The CDR3 coding sequence is TGTGCCAGTAGTATAAGGACAGATCAAGAGACCCAGTACTTC. Its protein product is CASSIRTDQETQYF.

This clonotype was picked up a small number of times. The chain has TRBV6-6 and TRBJ2-7; the D gene could be TRBD1 or TRBD2 (5 bases each). CDR3 length: 13 amino acids. With 0 bases removed from V and 6 bases from J, the gap between germline ends came to 9 bases. Germline V gives CDR1 MNHNY, CDR2 SVGAGI (reference sequence). CDR3 in amino acids: CASSYSRGSEQYF. DNA for the CDR3: TGTGCCAGCAGTTACTCGAGGGGTAGCGAGCAGTACTTC.

This chain uses TRBV2 with TRBJ2-7, with TRBD2 matching 7 bases. The J segment lost 9 bases and the V segment lost 8 bases, leaving 16 bases of the junction unmatched. Germline-derived CDR1 and CDR2 are SNHLY and FYNNEI. The CDR3 sequence is 14 residues long. As DNA, the CDR3 is TGTGCCAGCTCTCCGGGACTACTCCTCGGGGGGCAGTACTTC. It codes for CASSPGLLLGGQYF.

Many counts were recorded for this clonotype. CDR3 coding DNA: TGTGCCAGCAGTTCACACTTTCGGACAGGGGAGGCCAGGGAAACCCAGTACTTC. Amino acid sequence: CASSSHFRTGEARETQYF. The chain uses TRBV7-8 and TRBJ2-5, with 9 bases that match TRBD1. After removal of 6 bases from V and 8 bases from J, the junction contained 22 bases not matched to a gene. The CDR3 loop spans 18 amino acids. Germline CDR1 reads SGHVS; CDR2 reads FQNEAQ.

Many counts were recorded for this clonotype. The rearrangement uses TRBV7-9 and TRBJ1-4; tentatively, D is TRBD1 (6 bases). CDR1 and CDR2 from the germline V gene are SEHNR and FQNEAQ (reference sequence). This CDR3 comprises 14 residues. V was clipped by 4 bases and J by 7 bases, with 13 bases between them. This chain's CDR3 is CASSSGTWSEKLFF. CDR3 nucleotides: TGTGCCAGCAGCTCCGGGACATGGAGTGAAAAACTGTTTTTT.

This clonotype occurred many times. The V call is TRBV7-2, the J call TRBJ2-7, with 10 bases lining up with TRBD1. J gave up 5 bases and V 1 base, and 5 bases lay outside the gene matches. Germline V gene data show CDR1 as SGHTA and CDR2 as FQGNSA. This CDR3 comprises 15 residues. CDR3 region: CASSLGGTGANEQYF. CDR3 DNA: TGTGCCAGCAGCTTAGGAGGGACAGGGGCAAACGAGCAGTACTTC.

In this sample, this clonotype turned up many times. This chain uses TRBV6-1 with TRBJ2-1; 13 positions match TRBD2. Trimming cost V 5 bases and J 7 bases; bases outside gene matches: 5. Germline values: CDR1 MNHNS, CDR2 SASEGT. This CDR3 comprises 15 residues. The CDR3 loop reads CASSQLAGGLNEQFF. The CDR3 bases are TGTGCCAGCAGTCAACTAGCGGGAGGGCTTAATGAGCAGTTCTTC.

This clonotype occurred a few times. This rearrangement joins TRBV7-3 to TRBJ2-1; no definite D call. Germline V gives CDR1 SGHTA, CDR2 FQGTGA. V dropped 0 bases and J dropped 3 bases, with 3 bases sitting between them. This CDR3 spans 13 amino acids. The CDR3 DNA sequence: TGTGCCAGCAGCTTAACCAGCTACAATGAGCAGTTCTTC. Translated: CASSLTSYNEQFF.

This clonotype was seen at least ten times. This chain links TRBV7-2 with TRBJ1-3; 10 nucleotides line up with TRBD1. This CDR3 has 17 amino acids. V shed 5 bases, J shed 0 bases, and the junction held 7 bases outside the gene matches. Germline V lookup: CDR1 SGHTA, CDR2 FQGNSA. This CDR3 reads CASSLLGQGISGNTIYF. DNA of the CDR3: TGTGCCAGCAGCCTCCTGGGACAGGGGATCTCTGGAAACACCATATATTTT.

The count of this clonotype is one. The chain recombines TRBV9 with TRBJ2-7; 7 bases are shared with TRBD2. Germline assignment: CDR1 SGDLS and CDR2 YYNGEE. J was trimmed by 2 bases and V by 2 bases; bases with no gene match: 7. This CDR3 spans 15 amino acids. CDR3 nucleotides: TGTGCCAGCAGCGTGGGAGGACTAGGCCCCTACGAGCAGTACTTC. As protein: CASSVGGLGPYEQYF.